This TCR beta chain was identified during a study of T cells in Graves' hyperthyroidism and ophthalmopathy. Study at large: Peripheral blood was obtained at initial diagnosis, preceding any treatment. Study-wide findings and caveats: Ophthalmopathy, as predicted by the model, came a median roughly 6.8 months after the prediction. Within blood appeared most thyroid clonotypes that had expanded above 0.001.

TCR beta CDR3 regions were amplified from RNA. The TCR CDR3 was amplified in a first-round RT-PCR using the HTBI primer set. TCRdb ran MiXCR on the multiplex PCR reads and lists one entry per CDR3 protein. The sample comprises about 92,000 distinct CDR3 sequences, approximately 56% of which are singletons, and 25% to 30% rests with the top ten. Turning to this clonotype: Its specificity is unknown.

Patients aged 18 to 65 had newly diagnosed hyperthyroidism lasting under 2 months. Trimming pared 4 bases from V and 7 bases from J, leaving 16 bases between. This CDR3 has 14 amino acids. Germline V gene data show CDR1 as MNHEY and CDR2 as SVGAGI. The TCR was taken from a middle-aged woman with Graves' hyperthyroidism. This rearrangement joins TRBV6-5 to TRBJ1-1; tentatively, D is TRBD1 (5 bases). Input material: blood. CDR3 loop: CASSSWDQRGEAFF. The CDR3, as DNA: TGTGCCAGCAGTTCCTGGGACCAACGAGGTGAAGCTTTCTTT.